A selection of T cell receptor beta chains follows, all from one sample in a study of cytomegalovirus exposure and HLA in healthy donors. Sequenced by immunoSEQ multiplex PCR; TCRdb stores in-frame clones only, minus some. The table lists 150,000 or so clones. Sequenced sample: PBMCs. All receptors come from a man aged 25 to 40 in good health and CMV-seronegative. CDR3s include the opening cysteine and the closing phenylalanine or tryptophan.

CDR3aa: CASSFGQDQMPFF
v_gene: TRBV5-1
j_gene: TRBJ1-1

CDR3aa: CASSFVGQPDSPLHF
v_gene: TRBV5-1
j_gene: TRBJ1-6

CDR3aa: CASSAGSGLVNTGELFF
v_gene: TRBV5-1
j_gene: TRBJ2-2

CDR3aa: CASSQEGKQGLREQYF
v_gene: TRBV7-9
j_gene: TRBJ2-7

CDR3aa: CASSLGYSTSNTGELFF
v_gene: TRBV5-1
j_gene: TRBJ2-2

CDR3aa: CASSAGTGSWAYNEQFF
v_gene: TRBV9
j_gene: TRBJ2-1

CDR3aa: CATAGVSYNEQFF
v_gene: TRBV27
j_gene: TRBJ2-1

CDR3aa: CASSRLAGETQYF
v_gene: TRBV19
j_gene: TRBJ2-5

CDR3aa: CASSGQGMENSPLHF
v_gene: TRBV2
j_gene: TRBJ1-6

CDR3aa: CASSAQGADTQYF
v_gene: TRBV5-1
j_gene: TRBJ2-3

CDR3aa: CASSFRPDRVSLRRYEQYF
v_gene: TRBV5-1
j_gene: TRBJ2-7

CDR3aa: CASSAGQGGSGELFF
v_gene: TRBV6-4
j_gene: TRBJ2-2

CDR3aa: CASSRGTETQYF
v_gene: TRBV28
j_gene: TRBJ2-5

CDR3aa: CASSQRQVPNYGYTF
v_gene: TRBV4-1
j_gene: TRBJ1-2

CDR3aa: CASSLRVNTGELFF
v_gene: TRBV6-1
j_gene: TRBJ2-2

CDR3aa: CASSSREGVGNEQFF
v_gene: TRBV27
j_gene: TRBJ2-1

CDR3aa: CASSLRQISNYGYTF
v_gene: TRBV7-2
j_gene: TRBJ1-2

CDR3aa: CASRTGLNTEAFF
v_gene: TRBV6-5
j_gene: TRBJ1-1

CDR3aa: CASSPNDRPEQFF
v_gene: TRBV7-8
j_gene: TRBJ2-1

CDR3aa: CASSVSPDRGKNTIYF
v_gene: TRBV9
j_gene: TRBJ1-3

CDR3aa: CASSYTPWGVGETQYF
v_gene: TRBV6-6
j_gene: TRBJ2-5

CDR3aa: CASSRGQGSGQPQHF
v_gene: TRBV19
j_gene: TRBJ1-5

CDR3aa: CASSLTNTEAFF
v_gene: TRBV23-1
j_gene: TRBJ1-1

CDR3aa: CASGLVQLGRPNEKLFF
v_gene: TRBV12-5
j_gene: TRBJ1-4

CDR3aa: CASSLSPGTSGSVTRDEQFF
v_gene: TRBV5-1
j_gene: TRBJ2-1

CDR3aa: CASSLYTGPLYEQYF
v_gene: TRBV5-1
j_gene: TRBJ2-7

CDR3aa: CASTDRSSYEQYF
v_gene: TRBV5-4
j_gene: TRBJ2-7

CDR3aa: CASSQGEPYEQYF
v_gene: TRBV18
j_gene: TRBJ2-7